This T cell receptor beta chain was recorded in a study of blood T cell repertoires in COVID-19. On the study more broadly: Samples taken during acute and convalescent COVID-19 were collected in the United States, Italy and Spain. PBMCs, B-cell-depleted T cells, or T cells provided the cDNA or gDNA that made up the material.

One Seattle source followed patients from active infection through their disease course. This clone has a single count. Per the study methods: Amplifying reference gene primers gave estimates of nucleated cell counts. Using immunoSEQ multiplex PCR, the repertoire was profiled, and TCRdb retains in-frame clones only, with some absent. V, J and clone size reflect that table, while D and trimming were determined from the DNA. Of around 280,000 clones listed, 85% to 90% were seen once; the top ten hold 11%. The CDR3 has 16 amino acids. J was trimmed by 8 bases and V by 2 bases; bases with no gene match: 14. CDR1 and CDR2 from the germline V gene are GTSNPN and SVGIG (reference sequence).

Sample: peripheral blood. V gene TRBV30 combines with J gene TRBJ1-4; 7 nucleotides align to TRBD1. The receptor's source is a young woman with COVID-19, enrolled during active disease. CDR3 in DNA: TGTGCCTGGAGTAACATCAGACAGGGATTGGAAGAAAAACTGTTTTTT. Protein: CAWSNIRQGLEEKLFF.